This T cell receptor beta chain was observed in a study of shared clonotypes between healthy human individuals. Study conclusions and caveats: Generally, naive subsets came out with larger estimated richness than memory subsets.

A remark on this clone: Its target is not known.

With 7 bases removed from V and 6 bases from J, the gap between germline ends came to 16 bases. The germline CDR1 and CDR2 sequences are MNHEY and SMNVEV (reference sequence). The CDR3 is 14 amino acids. CD45RO-negative, CCR7-selected cells formed the naive CD8 fraction, which excluded terminally differentiated effector memory CD45RA+ cells. Sequencing was performed with immunoSEQ multiplex PCR; in TCRdb, only in-frame clones are kept and a portion is missing. The sample includes about 680,000 clones, about 91% seen only once; the top ten take 24%. This TCR derives from a man aged 30-40 years in good health. Source material: naive CD8+ T cells sorted from blood. V and J are TRBV27 and TRBJ2-1, with a possible D match to TRBD2 (6 bases). This CDR3 reads CASTPTRNSNEQFF. CDR3 nucleotide sequence: TGTGCCAGCACCCCGACTAGAAACAGCAATGAGCAGTTCTTC.